Given below is one TCR beta chain in context. Its antigen remains unknown. These data belong to a study of response to subunit inactivated influenza vaccine. In TCRdb, the RT-PCR reads were re-called with MiXCR into one record per CDR3 protein. The table lists over 150,000 distinct CDR3 sequences, under 13% of them singletons. The CDR3 runs to 19 residues. From germline, CDR1 is SGHAT and CDR2 FQNNGV. Germline trimming cut 2 bases from V and 0 bases from J; bases unmatched to any gene: 13. Notes on the study in general: Every seasonal influenza vaccination brings in few new T cells, the authors suggested.

Sequences were derived from non-naive T cells sorted from PBMCs, sampled 40 to 50 days after vaccination. The rearrangement joins TRBV11-2 to TRBJ2-4; 7 bases match TRBD1. The clonotype originates from a man over 45 who received an inactivated influenza vaccine. The CDR3 DNA sequence: TGTGCCAGCAGCTTAACCCCCTATAGGGACAGACTAGCCAAAAACATTCAGTACTTC. As protein: CASSLTPYRDRLAKNIQYF.